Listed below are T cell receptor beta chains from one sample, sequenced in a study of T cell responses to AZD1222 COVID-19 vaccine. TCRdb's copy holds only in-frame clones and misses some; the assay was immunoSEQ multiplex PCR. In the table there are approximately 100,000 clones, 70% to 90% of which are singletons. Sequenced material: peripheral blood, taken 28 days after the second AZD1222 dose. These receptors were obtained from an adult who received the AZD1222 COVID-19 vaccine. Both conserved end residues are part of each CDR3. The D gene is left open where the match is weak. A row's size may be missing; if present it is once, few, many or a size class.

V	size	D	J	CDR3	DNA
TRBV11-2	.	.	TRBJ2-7	CASSLGDEQYF	TGTGCCAGTAGCTTAGGGGACGAGCAGTACTTC
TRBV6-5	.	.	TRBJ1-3	CASSYTGRSAGNTIYF	TGTGCCAGCAGTTACACGGGTAGATCAGCTGGAAACACCATATATTTT
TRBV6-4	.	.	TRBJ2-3	CASGERGADTQYF	TGTGCCAGCGGAGAAAGGGGAGCAGATACGCAGTATTTT
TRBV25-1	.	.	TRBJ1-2	CASRPPGQYYGYTF	TGTGCCAGCAGGCCACCTGGACAGTACTATGGCTACACCTTC
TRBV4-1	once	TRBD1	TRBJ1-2	CASSKTGTGSSGYTF	TGCGCCAGCAGCAAAACCGGGACAGGGTCTTCTGGCTACACCTTC
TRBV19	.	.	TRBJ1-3	CASEGVRSGNTIYF	TGTGCCAGTGAGGGAGTACGATCTGGAAACACCATATATTTT
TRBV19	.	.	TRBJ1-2	CASSYLGGPNYGYTF	TGTGCCAGTAGTTACCTCGGGGGCCCTAACTATGGCTACACCTTC
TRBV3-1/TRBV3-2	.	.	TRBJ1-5	CASSLGLDSQFEPQHF	TGTGCCAGCAGCCTAGGGCTGGACAGCCAGTTTGAGCCCCAGCATTTT
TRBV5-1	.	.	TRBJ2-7	CASSLGDKPYEQYF	TGCGCCAGCAGCTTGGGGGACAAGCCCTACGAGCAGTACTTC
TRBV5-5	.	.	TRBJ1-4	CASSPLNSPGEKLFF	TGTGCCAGCAGCCCCCTCAACTCACCTGGGGAAAAACTGTTTTTT
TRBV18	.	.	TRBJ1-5	CASSPGVGQPQHF	TGTGCCAGCTCACCAGGGGTGGGTCAGCCCCAGCATTTT
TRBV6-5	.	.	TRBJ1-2	CASRGDRNGYTF	TGTGCCAGCAGGGGGGATCGTAATGGCTACACCTTC
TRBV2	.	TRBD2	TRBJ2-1	CASRRLAGRSSYNEQFF	TGTGCCAGCAGGAGACTAGCGGGGAGAAGCTCCTACAATGAGCAGTTCTTC
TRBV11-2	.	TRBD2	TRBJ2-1	CASSSLAGGTYDEQFF	TGTGCCAGCAGCTCGCTAGCGGGGGGGACGTACGATGAGCAGTTCTTC
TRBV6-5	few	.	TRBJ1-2	CASGLGGLGYTF	TGTGCCAGCGGACTTGGGGGTTTGGGCTACACCTTC
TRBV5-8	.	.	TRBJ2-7	CASSLGGGYEQYF	TGTGCCAGCAGCTTGGGGGGCGGCTACGAGCAGTACTTC
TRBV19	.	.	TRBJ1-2	CASSIAGTNYGYTF	TGTGCCAGTAGTATCGCCGGGACCAACTATGGCTACACCTTC
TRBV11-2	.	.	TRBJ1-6	CASSRYQKGSPLHF	TGTGCCAGCAGCCGATACCAAAAGGGTTCACCCCTCCACTTT
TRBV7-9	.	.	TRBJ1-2	CASSRDSYGYTF	TGTGCCAGCAGCCGCGACAGCTATGGCTACACCTTC
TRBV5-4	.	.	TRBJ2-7	CASSTGGRSYEQYF	TGTGCCAGCAGCACCGGGGGGCGTTCCTACGAGCAGTACTTC
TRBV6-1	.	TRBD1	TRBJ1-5	CASSEETGGFQPQHF	TGTGCCAGCAGTGAAGAGACAGGGGGCTTTCAGCCCCAGCATTTT
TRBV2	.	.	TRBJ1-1	CASSGGNTEAFF	TGTGCCAGCAGTGGCGGGAACACTGAAGCTTTCTTT
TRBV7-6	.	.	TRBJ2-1	CASSSGQSRANEQFF	TGTGCCAGCAGCTCCGGACAGAGTCGGGCCAATGAGCAGTTCTTC
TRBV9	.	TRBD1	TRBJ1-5	CASSPAGTENQPQHF	TGTGCCAGCAGCCCCGCAGGGACAGAAAATCAGCCCCAGCATTTT
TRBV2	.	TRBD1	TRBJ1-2	CASSEGQGGYGYTF	TGTGCCAGCAGTGAGGGACAGGGCGGGTATGGCTACACCTTC
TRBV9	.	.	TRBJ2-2	CASGTERGTGELFF	TGTGCCAGCGGAACCGAACGGGGAACCGGGGAGCTGTTTTTT
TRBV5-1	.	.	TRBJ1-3	CASSSPQAGNTIYF	TGCGCCAGCAGCTCCCCCCAGGCTGGAAACACCATATATTTT
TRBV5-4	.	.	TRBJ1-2	CASSLDPNAGGNGYTF	TGTGCCAGCAGCTTGGACCCTAATGCGGGGGGGAATGGCTACACCTTC
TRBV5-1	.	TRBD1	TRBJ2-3	CASSPGTGRSGDTQYF	TGCGCCAGCAGCCCGGGGACAGGGAGGAGTGGAGATACGCAGTATTTT
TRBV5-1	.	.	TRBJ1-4	CASRQGIFQATNEKLFF	TGCGCCAGCCGCCAAGGCATTTTCCAGGCAACTAATGAAAAACTGTTTTTT
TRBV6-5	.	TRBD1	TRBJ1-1	CANPGQVNTEAFF	TGTGCCAACCCGGGACAGGTGAACACTGAAGCTTTCTTT
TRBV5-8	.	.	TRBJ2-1	CASSLDWESSYNEQFF	TGTGCCAGCAGTCTCGACTGGGAGAGCTCCTACAATGAGCAGTTCTTC
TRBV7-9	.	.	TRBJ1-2	CASSLLGEDYGYTF	TGTGCCAGCAGCTTACTAGGGGAGGACTATGGCTACACCTTC
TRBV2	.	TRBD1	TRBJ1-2	CARERGQESLLGYTF	TGTGCCAGGGAACGCGGACAGGAAAGCCTCCTCGGCTACACCTTC
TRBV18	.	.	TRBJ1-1	CASSGPDTEAFF	TGTGCCAGCTCAGGTCCGGACACTGAAGCTTTCTTT
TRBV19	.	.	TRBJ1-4	CASSIKAGANEKLFF	TGTGCCAGTAGTATAAAAGCCGGAGCTAATGAAAAACTGTTTTTT
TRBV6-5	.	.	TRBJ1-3	CASSSQGNTIYF	TGTGCCAGCAGTTCTCAGGGAAACACCATATATTTT
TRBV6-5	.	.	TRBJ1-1	CASSSTPNTEAFF	TGTGCCAGCAGCTCGACACCGAACACTGAAGCTTTCTTT
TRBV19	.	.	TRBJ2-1	CASSNQGYNEQFF	TGTGCCAGTAGTAACCAGGGCTACAATGAGCAGTTCTTC
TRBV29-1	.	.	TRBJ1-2	CSVNAGTYGYTF	TGCAGCGTGAACGCGGGAACCTATGGCTACACCTTC
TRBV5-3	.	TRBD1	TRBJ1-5	CARSYSRDLGQGNQPQHF	TGTGCCAGAAGCTACTCCCGGGACCTCGGACAGGGTAATCAGCCCCAGCATTTT
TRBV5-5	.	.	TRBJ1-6	CASRPQGLGNSPLHF	TGTGCCAGCAGACCGCAGGGACTGGGAAATTCACCCCTCCACTTT
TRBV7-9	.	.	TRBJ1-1	CASSKDIIEAFF	TGTGCCAGCAGCAAGGACATTATTGAAGCTTTCTTT
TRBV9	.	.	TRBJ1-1	CASSVVDSSVAFF	TGTGCCAGCAGCGTAGTGGACAGCTCTGTTGCTTTCTTT
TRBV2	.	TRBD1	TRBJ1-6	CASSGQGLSSYNSPLHF	TGTGCCAGCAGTGGACAGGGGTTGAGCTCCTATAATTCACCCCTCCACTTT
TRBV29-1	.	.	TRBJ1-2	CSVGLGGVYGYTF	TGCAGCGTTGGTCTGGGCGGAGTCTATGGCTACACCTTC
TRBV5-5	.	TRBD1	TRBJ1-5	CASSLRTGGPSNQPQHF	TGTGCCAGCAGCCTACGGACAGGGGGCCCCAGCAATCAGCCCCAGCATTTT
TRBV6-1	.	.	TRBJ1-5	CASSELGTYSNQPQHF	TGTGCCAGCAGTGAACTAGGCACCTATAGCAATCAGCCCCAGCATTTT
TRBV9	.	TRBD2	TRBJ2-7	CASSVGGAGRSYEQYF	TGTGCCAGCAGCGTAGGGGGAGCGGGGAGATCCTACGAGCAGTACTTC
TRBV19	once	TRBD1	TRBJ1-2	CASSRDRGAYGYTF	TGTGCCAGTAGCAGAGACAGGGGCGCCTATGGCTACACCTTC
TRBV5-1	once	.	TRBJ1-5	CASSLWGGGNQPQHF	TGCGCCAGCAGCTTGTGGGGGGGAGGCAATCAGCCCCAGCATTTT
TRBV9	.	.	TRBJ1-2	CASSPGLRGGYTF	TGTGCCAGCAGCCCCGGACTAAGGGGTGGCTACACCTTC
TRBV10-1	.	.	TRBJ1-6	CASSDSVGSPLHF	TGCGCCAGCAGTGACTCGGTTGGCTCACCCCTCCACTTT
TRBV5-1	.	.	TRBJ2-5	CASSFSGGGSQETQYF	TGCGCCAGCAGCTTTTCTGGCGGGGGCTCTCAAGAGACCCAGTACTTC
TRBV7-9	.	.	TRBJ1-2	CASSLVRNSEWRGYTF	TGTGCCAGCAGCTTAGTGAGGAACAGCGAGTGGAGGGGCTACACCTTC